These 13 T cell receptor beta chains came from one sample sequenced in a study of cytomegalovirus exposure and HLA in healthy donors. The PCR used 60 Vbeta and 13 Jbeta primers. Method: immunoSEQ multiplex PCR; TCRdb's copy keeps in-frame clones and lacks some. The data contain some 130,000 clones, approximately 78% of them singletons. Specimen: PBMCs. These receptors were collected from a woman in her forties or fifties in good health and CMV-seropositive.

This clone was counted between two and nine times. V usage is TRBV6-1 and J usage is TRBJ2-3, with a weak D call TRBD1 (6 bases). The CDR3 is 14 residues long. Germline-derived CDR1 and CDR2 are MNHNS and SASEGT. V gave up 5 bases and J gave up 6 bases, with 15 bases separating them. As DNA, the CDR3 is TGTGCCAGCAGTCCCAATCCAGGGGTCGATACGCAGTATTTT. Protein sequence: CASSPNPGVDTQYF.

This rearrangement joins TRBV29-1 to TRBJ1-1; TRBD1 agrees at 7 bases. The CDR3 has 13 residues. Germline V gene sequence: CDR1 SQVTM, CDR2 ANQGSEA. The trim removed 7 bases at V and 5 bases at J, leaving 10 bases unmatched. The CDR3 bases are TGCAGCGCCCGAGGGGGCGCGGGGACTGAAGCTTTCTTT. Encoded protein: CSARGGAGTEAFF.

The chain links TRBV2 to TRBJ1-1, with a weak D call TRBD1 (5 bases). V lost 1 base to trimming and J lost 4 bases, with 13 bases between them. The CDR3 is 15 residues long. Germline lookup yields CDR1 SNHLY and CDR2 FYNNEI. The CDR3 bases are TGTGCCAGCAGTGAAGTTGCGGGGAGGGGCACTGAAGCTTTCTTT. Its protein product is CASSEVAGRGTEAFF.

The chain has TRBV6-6 and TRBJ1-1, with D perhaps TRBD1 (6 bases). The germline V and J ends were trimmed by 2 bases and 1 base, with 11 bases remaining between them. The CDR3 length is 15 residues. Germline-derived CDR1 and CDR2 are MNHNY and SVGAGI (reference sequence). The CDR3 loop reads CASSYGEGQNTEAFF. Written as DNA, the CDR3 is TGTGCCAGCAGTTACGGGGAGGGACAGAACACTGAAGCTTTCTTT.

The chain recombines TRBV27 with TRBJ2-1; TRBD2 might be the D (6 bases). Between the trimmed V and J ends, which lost 1 base and 3 bases, there was a span of 13 bases. This CDR3 region has 16 residues. Per germline, CDR1 MNHEY and CDR2 SMNVEV (reference sequence). CDR3 nucleotides: TGTGCCAGCAGTTTATGGGGTGGGAGGAACTACAATGAGCAGTTCTTC. It encodes CASSLWGGRNYNEQFF.

The V call is TRBV6-1, the J call TRBJ1-4; a weak D match, TRBD1 (6 bases). Between the trimmed V and J ends, which lost 5 bases and 11 bases, there was a span of 18 bases. CDR1 and CDR2 from the germline V gene are MNHNS and SASEGT. There are 14 residues in the CDR3. The chain's CDR3 is CASSPGDRTDKLFF. CDR3 nucleotides: TGTGCCAGCAGTCCAGGGGACCGGACAGACAAACTGTTTTTT.

The V gene is TRBV6-5, the J gene TRBJ1-1; D unclear. Germline V gives CDR1 MNHEY, CDR2 SVGAGI. V was pared by 4 bases and J by 2 bases, with 17 bases between. This CDR3 is built from 16 residues. The DNA for the CDR3 is TGTGCCAGCAGTTGGTTCCCTCCGGGTGGAAACACTGAAGCTTTCTTT. Its translation: CASSWFPPGGNTEAFF.

The rearrangement uses TRBV11-2 and TRBJ1-1; D not certain. V lost 5 bases, J lost 2 bases, and 12 bases lay in between. CDR1 SGHAT and CDR2 FQNNGV come from the germline V gene. The length of the CDR3 is 14 residues. CDR3 coding DNA: TGTGCCAGCAGCCGACCGCCGGGTAACACTGAAGCTTTCTTT. It specifies CASSRPPGNTEAFF.

V usage is TRBV27 and J usage is TRBJ1-1; D is unresolved. The CDR3 is 14 residues long. Looked up from germline, CDR1 is MNHEY and CDR2 is SMNVEV (reference sequence). V was shortened by 2 bases and J by 0 bases, with 7 bases between the two germline ends. CDR3 loop: CASSLNGMNTEAFF. The CDR3 DNA reads as TGTGCCAGCAGTTTAAACGGGATGAACACTGAAGCTTTCTTT.

V gene TRBV27 combines with J gene TRBJ1-5; D gene uncertain. CDR1 is MNHEY, CDR2 SMNVEV, per germline (reference sequence). The CDR3 runs to 14 residues. V was shortened by 5 bases and J by 3 bases, with 11 bases between the two germline ends. Here the CDR3 reads CASSMGPVNQPQHF. The CDR3 nucleotides read TGTGCCAGCAGTATGGGCCCCGTCAATCAGCCCCAGCATTTT.

This sequence joins TRBV2 and TRBJ1-2; perhaps TRBD1 as D (5 bases). V shed 9 bases and J shed 6 bases, with 17 bases lying between them. Per the germline V gene, CDR1 is SNHLY and CDR2 is FYNNEI. CDR3 size: 13 residues. The DNA for the CDR3 is TGTGCCAGTACCAGGGTGTCGAGAGATGGCTACACCTTC. Its protein is CASTRVSRDGYTF. The full variable domain, with the rest looked up from reference TRBV2 and TRBJ1-2, is EPEVTQTPSHQVTQMGQEVILRCVPISNHLYFYWYRQILGQKVEFLVSFYNNEISEKSEIFDDQFSVERPDGSNFTLKIRSTKLEDSAMYFCASTRVSRDGYTFGSGTRLTVV.

This clone was counted between two and nine times. V usage is TRBV4-2 and J usage is TRBJ2-7; 7 bases match TRBD2. The CDR3 sequence is 18 residues long. J gave up 3 bases and V 0 bases, and 14 bases lay outside the gene matches. Germline assignment: CDR1 LGHNA and CDR2 YNFKEQ. The CDR3 reads CASSQDTGAAGVGYEQYF. The DNA of the CDR3 is TGTGCCAGCAGCCAAGATACAGGCGCGGCGGGAGTGGGCTACGAGCAGTACTTC.

The rearrangement links TRBV11-1 to TRBJ2-3; D may be TRBD2 (5 bases). The germline V and J ends were trimmed by 1 base and 6 bases, with 23 bases remaining between them. This CDR3 spans 18 amino acids. In germline, CDR1 is SGHAT, CDR2 FQDESV (reference sequence). For the CDR3, the DNA is TGTGCCAGCAGCTTAGACCTGGCGGGTACCGGTAACTCGGATACGCAGTATTTT. Its translation: CASSLDLAGTGNSDTQYF.